The 7 T cell receptor beta chains reported below all come from one sample, sequenced in a study of beta chain features in type 1 diabetes. TCRB transcripts that were expressed got sequenced, as all of the isolated RNA had been reverse transcribed. Assay used: immunoSEQ multiplex PCR; TCRdb lists only in-frame clones, some missing. This table holds 300,000 or so clones, 13% to 15% found once. Antigens for these TCRs are unknown. General study results and limits: Moderately but significantly shorter TCRB CDR3s were found in Type 1 diabetes patients in all four CD4+ subsets.

The sequencing input was naive CD4+ T cells from blood. These receptors all come from a man younger than 45 with type 1 diabetes.

This clone occurred a few times. CDR3 DNA sequence: TGTGCCAGCAGCTTCCGGGAGCGAACCGGGGAGCTGTTTTTT. It encodes CASSFRERTGELFF. The chain joins TRBV7-2 to TRBJ2-2; perhaps TRBD2 as D (6 bases). The V and J ends lost 3 bases and 5 bases respectively, with 10 bases between them. CDR3 length equals 14 residues. Germline CDR1 is SGHTA and CDR2 is FQGNSA. The full variable domain, its missing parts supplied by reference TRBV7-2 and TRBJ2-2, is GAGVSQSPSNKVTEKGKDVELRCDPISGHTALYWYRQSLGQGLEFLIYFQGNSAPDKSGLPSDRFSAERTGGSVSTLTIQRTQQEDSAVYLCASSFRERTGELFFGEGSRLTVL.

The CDR3 region is CASSSTFSGTDTQYF. CDR3 DNA: TGTGCCAGCAGCTCGACCTTTAGCGGCACAGATACGCAGTATTTT. The chain couples TRBV7-2 to TRBJ2-3, with a tentative D call TRBD2 (5 bases). The germline V gene has CDR1 SGHTA and CDR2 FQGNSA. This CDR3 contains 15 residues. Trimming stripped 4 bases from V and 1 base from J, with 12 bases between. The full variable domain, completed using reference TRBV7-2 and TRBJ2-3, is GAGVSQSPSNKVTEKGKDVELRCDPISGHTALYWYRQSLGQGLEFLIYFQGNSAPDKSGLPSDRFSAERTGGSVSTLTIQRTQQEDSAVYLCASSSTFSGTDTQYFGPGTRLTVL.

This clone was detected a few times. The chain joins TRBV18 to TRBJ2-5, with no clear D. CDR3 length: 13 residues. The germline V gene encodes CDR1 KGHSH and CDR2 LQKENI. V lost 3 bases, J lost 5 bases, and 10 bases lay in between. The CDR3 coding sequence is TGTGCCAGCTCACCGGCCCCTAGGGAGACCCAGTACTTC. Amino acid sequence: CASSPAPRETQYF.

This clone came up a few times. This chain's CDR3 is CASSYSKAGGTYEQYF. CDR3 coding DNA: TGTGCCAGCAGTTACTCGAAAGCGGGGGGGACCTACGAGCAGTACTTC. J is TRBJ2-7 and V is TRBV6-6; 10 bases are shared with TRBD2. Looked up from germline, CDR1 is MNHNY and CDR2 is SVGAGI (reference sequence). This CDR3 spans 16 amino acids. J was trimmed by 2 bases and V by 0 bases; bases with no gene match: 4.

The V call is TRBV6-6, the J call TRBJ1-2, with no clear D. Trimming took 4 bases from V and 3 from J, leaving 12 bases between them. Germline-derived CDR1 and CDR2 are MNHNY and SVGAGI (reference sequence). This CDR3 is 14 amino acids long. CDR3 amino acids: CASSSGVEDYGYTF. For the CDR3, the DNA is TGTGCCAGCAGTTCCGGGGTTGAGGACTATGGCTACACCTTC.

This clone was seen a handful of times. The chain employs TRBV19 and TRBJ1-1; the D gene is possibly TRBD1 (6 bases). The V gene lost 4 bases and the J gene lost 0 bases, with 12 bases spanning the gap. Germline CDR1 reads LNHDA; CDR2 reads SQIVND (reference sequence). The CDR3 spans 15 residues. The CDR3 is CASSTQQGMNTEAFF. CDR3 nucleotide sequence: TGTGCCAGTAGTACCCAACAGGGAATGAACACTGAAGCTTTCTTT.

This chain connects TRBV10-3 to TRBJ2-3, with unresolved D. Germline loops: CDR1 ENHRY, CDR2 SYGVKD. CDR3 length: 13 residues. V was cut by 7 bases and J by 5 bases, with 13 bases left in between. The CDR3 region has the DNA TGTGCCATCACCGAGCCGGAGAGAGATACGCAGTATTTT. As protein: CAITEPERDTQYF.